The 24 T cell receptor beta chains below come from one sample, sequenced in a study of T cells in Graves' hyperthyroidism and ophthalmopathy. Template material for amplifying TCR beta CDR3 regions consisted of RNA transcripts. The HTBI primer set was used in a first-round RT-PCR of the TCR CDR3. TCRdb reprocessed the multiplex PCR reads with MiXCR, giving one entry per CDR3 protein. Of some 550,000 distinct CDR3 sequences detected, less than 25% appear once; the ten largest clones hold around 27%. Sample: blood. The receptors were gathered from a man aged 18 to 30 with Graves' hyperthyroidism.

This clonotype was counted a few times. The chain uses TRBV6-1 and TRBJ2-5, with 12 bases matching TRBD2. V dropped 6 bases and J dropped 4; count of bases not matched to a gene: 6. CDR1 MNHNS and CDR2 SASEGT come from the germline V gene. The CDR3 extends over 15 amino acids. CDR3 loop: CASRRTSGGRETQYF. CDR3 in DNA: TGTGCCAGCAGACGAACTAGCGGGGGGAGAGAGACCCAGTACTTC.

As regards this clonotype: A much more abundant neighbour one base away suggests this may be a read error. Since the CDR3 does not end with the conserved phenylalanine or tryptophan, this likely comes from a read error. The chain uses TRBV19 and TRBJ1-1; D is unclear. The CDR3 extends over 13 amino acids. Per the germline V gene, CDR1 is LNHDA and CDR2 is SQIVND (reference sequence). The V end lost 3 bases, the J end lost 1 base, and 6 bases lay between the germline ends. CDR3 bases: TGTGCCAGTAGTATCCGGGAGAACACTGAAGCTTTCATT. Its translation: CASSIRENTEAFI.

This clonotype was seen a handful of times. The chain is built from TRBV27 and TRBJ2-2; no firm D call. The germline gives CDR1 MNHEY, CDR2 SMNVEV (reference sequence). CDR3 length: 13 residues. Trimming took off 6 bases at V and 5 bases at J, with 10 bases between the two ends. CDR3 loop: CASRMLITGELFF. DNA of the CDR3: TGTGCCAGCAGAATGTTAATAACCGGGGAGCTGTTTTTT.

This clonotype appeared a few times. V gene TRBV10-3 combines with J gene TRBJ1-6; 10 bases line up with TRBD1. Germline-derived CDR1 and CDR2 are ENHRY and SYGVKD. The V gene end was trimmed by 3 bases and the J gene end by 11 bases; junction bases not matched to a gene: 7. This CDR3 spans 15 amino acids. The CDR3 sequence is CAISDPGTGVAPLHF. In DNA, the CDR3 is TGTGCCATCAGTGACCCCGGGACAGGGGTGGCACCCCTCCACTTT.

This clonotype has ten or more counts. CDR3 sequence (DNA): TGTGCCAGCAGCACCAATGGTAGGACGGTCAATCCCTACGAGCAGTACTTC. As protein: CASSTNGRTVNPYEQYF. The V and J genes are TRBV28 and TRBJ2-7; D gene ambiguous. In germline, CDR1 is MDHEN, CDR2 SYDVKM. V was trimmed by 6 bases and J by 2 bases, leaving 23 bases between them. The CDR3 has 17 residues.

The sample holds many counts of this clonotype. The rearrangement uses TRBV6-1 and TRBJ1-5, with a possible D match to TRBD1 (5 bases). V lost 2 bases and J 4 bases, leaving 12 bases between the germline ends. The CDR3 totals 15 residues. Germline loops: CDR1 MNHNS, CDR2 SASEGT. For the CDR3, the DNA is TGTGCCAGCAGTGAAATCAGGGTGGGTAATCAGCCCCAGCATTTT. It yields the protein CASSEIRVGNQPQHF.

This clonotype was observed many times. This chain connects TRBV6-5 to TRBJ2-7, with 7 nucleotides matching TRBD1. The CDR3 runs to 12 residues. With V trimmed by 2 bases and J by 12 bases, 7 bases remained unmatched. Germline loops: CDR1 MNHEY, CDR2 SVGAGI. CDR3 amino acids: CASSYNRDSPYF. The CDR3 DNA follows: TGTGCCAGCAGTTACAACCGGGACAGTCCGTACTTC.

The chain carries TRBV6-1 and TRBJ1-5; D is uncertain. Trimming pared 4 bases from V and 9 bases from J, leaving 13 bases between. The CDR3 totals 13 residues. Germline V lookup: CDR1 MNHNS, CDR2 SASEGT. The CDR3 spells CASSAQRSLPQHF. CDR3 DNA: TGTGCCAGCAGTGCCCAGCGGTCACTGCCCCAGCATTTT.

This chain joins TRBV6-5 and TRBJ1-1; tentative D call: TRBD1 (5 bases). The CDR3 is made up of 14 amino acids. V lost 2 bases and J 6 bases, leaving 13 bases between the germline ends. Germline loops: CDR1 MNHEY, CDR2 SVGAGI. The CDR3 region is CASSYKGVWPEAFF. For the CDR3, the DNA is TGTGCCAGCAGTTACAAAGGGGTATGGCCTGAAGCTTTCTTT.

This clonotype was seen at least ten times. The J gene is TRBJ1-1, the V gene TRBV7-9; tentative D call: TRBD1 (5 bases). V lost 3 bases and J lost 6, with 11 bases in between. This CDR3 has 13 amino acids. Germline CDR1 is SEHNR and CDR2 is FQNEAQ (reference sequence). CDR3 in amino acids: CASSLGVVAEAFF. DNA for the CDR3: TGTGCCAGCAGCTTGGGGGTGGTCGCTGAAGCTTTCTTT. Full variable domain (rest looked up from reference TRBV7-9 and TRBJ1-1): DTGVSQNPRHKITKRGQNVTFRCDPISEHNRLYWYRQTLGQGPEFLTYFQNEAQLEKSRLLSDRFSAERPKGSFSTLEIQRTEQGDSAMYLCASSLGVVAEAFFGQGTRLTVV.

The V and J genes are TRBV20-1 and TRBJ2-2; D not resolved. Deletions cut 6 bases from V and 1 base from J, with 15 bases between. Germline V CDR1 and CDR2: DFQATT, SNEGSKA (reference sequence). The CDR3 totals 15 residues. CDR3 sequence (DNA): TGCAGTGCCTCAAAGTTGTCAGGGAACACCGGGGAGCTGTTTTTT. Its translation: CSASKLSGNTGELFF.

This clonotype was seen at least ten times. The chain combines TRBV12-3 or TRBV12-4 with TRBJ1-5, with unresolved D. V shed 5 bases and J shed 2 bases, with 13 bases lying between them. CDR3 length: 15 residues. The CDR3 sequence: CASSNEGSGNQPQHF. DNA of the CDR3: TGTGCCAGCAGTAACGAGGGCTCTGGCAATCAGCCCCAGCATTTT.

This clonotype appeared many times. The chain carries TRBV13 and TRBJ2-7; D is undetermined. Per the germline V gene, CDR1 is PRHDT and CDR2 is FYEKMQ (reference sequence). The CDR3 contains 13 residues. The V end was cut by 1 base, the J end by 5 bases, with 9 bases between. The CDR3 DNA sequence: TGTGCCAGCAGCTTAGAAGCAGCGAACGAGCAGTACTTC. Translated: CASSLEAANEQYF.

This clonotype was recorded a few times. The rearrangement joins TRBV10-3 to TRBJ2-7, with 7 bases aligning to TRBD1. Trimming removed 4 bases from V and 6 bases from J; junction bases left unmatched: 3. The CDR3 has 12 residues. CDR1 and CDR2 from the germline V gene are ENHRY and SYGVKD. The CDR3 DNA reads TGTGCCATCAGTGGACAGGGAGTCGAGCAGTACTTC. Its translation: CAISGQGVEQYF.

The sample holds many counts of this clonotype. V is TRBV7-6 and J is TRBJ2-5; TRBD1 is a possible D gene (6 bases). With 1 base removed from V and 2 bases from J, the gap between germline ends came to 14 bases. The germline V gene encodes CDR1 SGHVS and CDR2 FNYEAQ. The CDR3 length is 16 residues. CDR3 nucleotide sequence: TGTGCCAGCAGCTTAGGGGCAGGGGTTCAACAAGAGACCCAGTACTTC. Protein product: CASSLGAGVQQETQYF. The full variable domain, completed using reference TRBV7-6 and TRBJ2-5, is GAGVSQSPRYKVTKRGQDVALRCDPISGHVSLYWYRQALGQGPEFLTYFNYEAQQDKSGLPNDRFSAERPEGSISTLTIQRTEQRDSAMYRCASSLGAGVQQETQYFGPGTRLLVL.

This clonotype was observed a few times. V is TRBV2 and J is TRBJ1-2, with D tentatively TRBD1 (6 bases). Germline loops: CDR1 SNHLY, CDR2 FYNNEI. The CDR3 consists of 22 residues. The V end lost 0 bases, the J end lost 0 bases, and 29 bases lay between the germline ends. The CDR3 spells CASSEALHRQVVEKFPNYGYTF. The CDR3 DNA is TGTGCCAGCAGTGAAGCGCTTCATAGACAGGTTGTTGAGAAGTTCCCTAACTATGGCTACACCTTC.

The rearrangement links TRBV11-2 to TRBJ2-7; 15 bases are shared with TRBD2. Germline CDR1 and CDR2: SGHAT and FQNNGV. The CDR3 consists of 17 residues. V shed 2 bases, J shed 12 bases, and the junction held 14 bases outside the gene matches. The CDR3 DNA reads TGTGCCAGCAGCTTATTTATTCCGGGGACTAGCGGGAGGTTTGTGTACTTC. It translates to CASSLFIPGTSGRFVYF.

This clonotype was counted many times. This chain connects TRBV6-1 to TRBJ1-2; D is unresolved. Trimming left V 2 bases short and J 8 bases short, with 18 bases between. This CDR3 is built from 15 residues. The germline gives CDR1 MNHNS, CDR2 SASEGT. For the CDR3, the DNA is TGTGCCAGCAGTGAATTTGCCAGCACCTCTCACGGCTACACCTTC. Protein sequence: CASSEFASTSHGYTF.

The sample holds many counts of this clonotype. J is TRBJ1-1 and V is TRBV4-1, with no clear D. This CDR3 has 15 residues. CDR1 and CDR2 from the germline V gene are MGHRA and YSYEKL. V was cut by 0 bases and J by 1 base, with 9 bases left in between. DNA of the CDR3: TGCGCCAGCAGCCAAGATGGAGATCGGAACACTGAAGCTTTCTTT. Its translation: CASSQDGDRNTEAFF.

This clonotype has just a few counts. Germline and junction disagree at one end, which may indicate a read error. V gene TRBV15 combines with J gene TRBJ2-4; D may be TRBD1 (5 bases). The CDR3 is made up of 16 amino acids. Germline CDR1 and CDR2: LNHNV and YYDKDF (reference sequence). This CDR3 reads CATSREARVAKNIKYF. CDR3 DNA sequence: TGTGCCACCAGCAGAGAGGCCAGGGTAGCCAAAAACATTAAGTACTTC.

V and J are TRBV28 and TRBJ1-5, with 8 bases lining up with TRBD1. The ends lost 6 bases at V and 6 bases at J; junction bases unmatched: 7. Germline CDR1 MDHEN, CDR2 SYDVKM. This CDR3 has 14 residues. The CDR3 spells CASRVDRALQPQHF. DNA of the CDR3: TGTGCCAGCAGAGTGGACAGGGCCCTTCAGCCCCAGCATTTT.

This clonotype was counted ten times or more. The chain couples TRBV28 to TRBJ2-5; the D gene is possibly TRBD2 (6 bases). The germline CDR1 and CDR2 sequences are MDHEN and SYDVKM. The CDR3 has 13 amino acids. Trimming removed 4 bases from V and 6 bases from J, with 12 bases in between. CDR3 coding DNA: TGTGCCAGCAGTTCCGGACTATTTAAGACCCAGTACTTC. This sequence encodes CASSSGLFKTQYF.

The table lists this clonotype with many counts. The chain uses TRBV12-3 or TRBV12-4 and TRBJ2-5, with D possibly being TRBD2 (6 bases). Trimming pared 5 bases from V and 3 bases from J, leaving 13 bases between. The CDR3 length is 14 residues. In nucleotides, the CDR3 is TGTGCCAGCAGTGCTAGACTAGTAGAAGAGACCCAGTACTTC. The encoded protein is CASSARLVEETQYF.

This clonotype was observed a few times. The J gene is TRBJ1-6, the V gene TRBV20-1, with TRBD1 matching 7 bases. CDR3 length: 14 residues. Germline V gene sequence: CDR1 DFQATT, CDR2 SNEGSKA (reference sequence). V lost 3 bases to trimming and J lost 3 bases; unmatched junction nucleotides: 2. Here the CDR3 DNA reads TGCAGTGCTAGTGACAGGGTCTATAATTCACCCCTCCACTTT. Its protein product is CSASDRVYNSPLHF.